The source of this T cell receptor (beta chain) is a study of T-cell memory formation after mild COVID-19. CDR1 and CDR2 (germline): SGHTA, FQGNSA. The CDR3 covers 15 residues. V was clipped by 0 bases and J by 3 bases, with 9 bases between them. TCRdb called the 5' RACE reads again in MiXCR, with one record for every CDR3 protein. The sample contains under 450,000 distinct CDR3 sequences, 20% to 25% of which appear only once. This sequence originates from a man aged 18 to 35 who had mild COVID-19 (a few samples of this study predate the infection). Cell type and time point are not known. Material: PBMCs or a T cell subset sorted from them (not recorded which). The V gene is TRBV7-2, the J gene TRBJ1-5; D is undetermined. The CDR3 DNA is TGTGCCAGCAGCTTAGCATTCGGGGTCAATCAGCCCCAGCATTTT. Amino acid sequence: CASSLAFGVNQPQHF.